One sample yielded the 21 T cell receptor beta chains listed below, sequenced in a study of CD8 T cells in ankylosing spondylitis. Study findings and constraints: One TCR beta motif, made up of under ten highly homologous variants, appeared characteristic of ankylosing spondylitis blood.

These receptors are not linked to any known antigen. TCRdb re-derived calls from the 5' RACE reads in MiXCR, one entry per CDR3 protein. The profile covers almost 400,000 distinct CDR3 sequences, with about a fifth appearing a single time and approximately 15% taken by the ten largest. The specimen sequenced was blood, either unsorted or a sorted T cell fraction (not recorded which). These receptors originate from a male donor with ankylosing spondylitis.

The chain couples TRBV7-3 to TRBJ2-5, with TRBD1 matching over 11 bases. The CDR3 is made up of 15 amino acids. Germline-derived CDR1 and CDR2 are SGHTA and FQGTGA. Trimming at V came to 3 bases and at J to 5 bases, leaving 5 bases not matched to a gene. This CDR3 is CASSLAGTGGETQYF. The CDR3 DNA sequence: TGTGCCAGCAGCTTGGCCGGGACAGGGGGGGAGACCCAGTACTTC.

This chain connects TRBV4-3 to TRBJ2-3, with a tentative D call TRBD2 (6 bases). V was pared by 1 base and J by 4 bases, with 9 bases between. The CDR3 runs to 14 residues. CDR1 is LGHNA and CDR2 is YSLEER in the germline V gene. The chain's CDR3 is CASSQGRDPDTQYF. DNA of the CDR3: TGCGCCAGCAGCCAAGGGAGGGACCCAGATACGCAGTATTTT.

The genes are TRBV5-5 and TRBJ2-1, with a tentative D call TRBD2 (5 bases). The CDR3 covers 17 residues. Germline values: CDR1 SGHKS, CDR2 YYEKEE (reference sequence). Trimming pared 2 bases from V and 0 bases from J, leaving 15 bases between. Here the CDR3 reads CASSFGGGASSYNEQFF. The CDR3 DNA is TGTGCCAGCAGCTTCGGCGGAGGAGCTAGCTCCTACAATGAGCAGTTCTTC.

This clonotype was recorded a few times. V gene TRBV5-1 combines with J gene TRBJ1-1; D remains unclear. The CDR3 loop spans 13 amino acids. V was trimmed by 7 bases and J by 1 base, leaving 11 bases between them. Germline assignment: CDR1 SGHRS and CDR2 YFSETQ. CDR3 sequence reads: CASGKGENTEAFF. The CDR3 DNA reads as TGCGCCAGCGGAAAGGGTGAGAACACTGAAGCTTTCTTT.

This clonotype was counted many times. The CDR3 spells CASRAENTGELFF. CDR3 sequence (DNA): TGTGCCAGCAGGGCAGAGAACACCGGGGAGCTGTTTTTT. The chain combines TRBV2 with TRBJ2-2; no firm D call. Trimming pared 6 bases from V and 1 base from J, leaving 6 bases between. The length of the CDR3 is 13 residues. Germline-derived CDR1 and CDR2 are SNHLY and FYNNEI.

CDR3 sequence: CASSRDSRLGAQYF. For the CDR3, the DNA is TGTGCCAGCAGTAGGGACAGCCGACTAGGGGCGCAGTATTTT. The V gene is TRBV6-1, the J gene TRBJ2-3; tentative D call: TRBD1 (7 bases). This CDR3 is 14 amino acids long. Trimming left V 5 bases short and J 10 bases short, with 19 bases between. Germline assignment: CDR1 MNHNS and CDR2 SASEGT.

The gene calls are TRBV6-1 and TRBJ2-3; 9 nucleotides line up with TRBD2. Looked up from germline, CDR1 is MNHNS and CDR2 is SASEGT. Trimming at V came to 7 bases and at J to 8 bases, leaving 10 bases not matched to a gene. The CDR3 spans 14 residues. The chain's CDR3 is CASKGLAGPGTQYF. The CDR3 region has the DNA TGTGCCAGCAAAGGGCTAGCGGGGCCAGGTACGCAGTATTTT.

The J gene is TRBJ2-7, the V gene TRBV20-1; 9 nucleotides match TRBD1. Germline V gene sequence: CDR1 DFQATT, CDR2 SNEGSKA (reference sequence). This CDR3 is built from 13 residues. Trimming at V came to 6 bases and at J to 4 bases, leaving 7 bases not matched to a gene. This chain's CDR3 is CSAAGTGSYEQYF. In DNA form, the CDR3 reads TGCAGTGCGGCCGGGACAGGGAGTTACGAGCAGTACTTC.

The gene calls are TRBV10-3 and TRBJ1-4; the D is unclear. Trimming pared 4 bases from V and 4 bases from J, leaving 13 bases between. CDR1 and CDR2 (germline): ENHRY, SYGVKD. The CDR3 has 15 residues. CDR3 nucleotide sequence: TGTGCCATCAGTGCTGACACGGGAAGTAATGAAAAACTGTTTTTT. Its protein is CAISADTGSNEKLFF.

The chain joins TRBV3-1 to TRBJ2-1; 8 nucleotides align to TRBD2. Germline V gives CDR1 LGHDT, CDR2 YNNKEL (reference sequence). V shed 8 bases and J 5 bases; nucleotides not matched to a gene: 14. The CDR3 runs 16 residues. The CDR3 DNA reads TGTGCCAGCCCCGACCTCAAGCGGGAGATGGACAATGAGCAGTTCTTC. Translated, it gives CASPDLKREMDNEQFF.

The sample holds many counts of this clonotype. The rearrangement uses TRBV12-3 or TRBV12-4 and TRBJ2-2; 10 nucleotides line up with TRBD1. CDR3 length equals 17 residues. The ends lost 6 bases at V and 3 bases at J; junction bases unmatched: 10. CDR3 coding DNA: TGTGCCAGCAGACCCTCCGGGACAGGGGTCTACACCGGGGAGCTGTTTTTT. This gives the protein CASRPSGTGVYTGELFF.

The V call is TRBV28, the J call TRBJ2-1; D is possibly TRBD2 (5 bases). Trimming took off 5 bases at V and 0 bases at J, with 14 bases between the two ends. The CDR3 is 16 residues long. CDR1 MDHEN and CDR2 SYDVKM come from the germline V gene. CDR3 residues: CASSGIASPSYNEQFF. CDR3 coding DNA: TGTGCCAGCAGTGGGATAGCGTCACCCTCCTACAATGAGCAGTTCTTC.

In its sample, this clonotype was seen a few times. The chain joins TRBV7-8 to TRBJ2-2, with D perhaps matching TRBD2 (5 bases). Germline values: CDR1 SGHVS, CDR2 FQNEAQ. The length of the CDR3 is 17 residues. Trimming shortened V by 2 bases and J by 9 bases, and 22 bases separated the two germline ends. CDR3 coding DNA: TGTGCCAGCAGCTTATCTGCCAGAGGACTGCTGCTTCGGGAGCTGTTTTTT. Protein sequence: CASSLSARGLLLRELFF. Drawing the rest from reference TRBV7-8 and TRBJ2-2, the complete variable domain is GAGVSQSPRYKVAKRGQDVALRCDPISGHVSLFWYQQALGQGPEFLTYFQNEAQLDKSGLPSDRFFAERPEGSVSTLKIQRTQQEDSAVYLCASSLSARGLLLRELFFGEGSRLTVL.

The chain has TRBV11-2 and TRBJ2-1, with 7 positions matching TRBD2. The germline V gene encodes CDR1 SGHAT and CDR2 FQNNGV. V was pared by 5 bases and J by 0 bases, with 4 bases of the junction left unmatched. This CDR3 has 15 residues. The DNA for the CDR3 is TGTGCCAGCAGCCCAGAGCGGGGCTCCTACAATGAGCAGTTCTTC. Its protein is CASSPERGSYNEQFF. The variable domain in full, completed from reference TRBV11-2 and TRBJ2-1, reads EAGVAQSPRYKIIEKRQSVAFWCNPISGHATLYWYQQILGQGPKLLIQFQNNGVVDDSQLPKDRFSAERLKGVDSTLKIQPAKLEDSAVYLCASSPERGSYNEQFFGPGTRLTVL.

The chain recombines TRBV24-1 with TRBJ1-2; TRBD1 might be the D (5 bases). Trimming took 1 base from V and 9 from J, leaving 14 bases between them. Germline V gene sequence: CDR1 KGHDR, CDR2 SFDVKD. The CDR3 length is 14 residues. The CDR3 spells CATSDFSGKGSYTF. CDR3 nucleotides: TGTGCCACCAGTGATTTTTCGGGGAAGGGGAGCTACACCTTC.

This clonotype was seen only a few times. The chain has TRBV20-1 and TRBJ2-3; no clear D gene. The V end lost 0 bases, the J end lost 1 base, and 11 bases lay between the germline ends. Germline-derived CDR1 and CDR2 are DFQATT and SNEGSKA (reference sequence). The CDR3 covers 15 residues. CDR3 in DNA: TGCAGTGCTAGAGATGCTCTGTCTGGCACAGATACGCAGTATTTT. Amino acid sequence: CSARDALSGTDTQYF.

This clonotype showed up just a few times. The chain couples TRBV29-1 to TRBJ2-6; perhaps TRBD1 as D (5 bases). The CDR3 runs to 15 residues. CDR1 is SQVTM, CDR2 ANQGSEA, per germline. Deletions cut 6 bases from V and 2 bases from J, with 14 bases between. Here the CDR3 reads CSVGHGTAGANVLTF. CDR3 bases: TGCAGCGTCGGACATGGAACCGCTGGGGCCAACGTCCTGACTTTC.

The chain combines TRBV20-1 with TRBJ2-1; TRBD1 is a possible D gene (6 bases). In germline, CDR1 is DFQATT, CDR2 SNEGSKA (reference sequence). The CDR3 length is 14 residues. With 6 bases removed from V and 0 bases from J, the gap between germline ends came to 12 bases. The CDR3 bases are TGCAGTGCAATCATCAGGGGCTCCTACAATGAGCAGTTCTTC. It yields the protein CSAIIRGSYNEQFF.

This clonotype was observed a few times. This chain connects TRBV29-1 to TRBJ1-5; no firm D call. This CDR3 contains 12 residues. Germline V gene data show CDR1 as SQVTM and CDR2 as ANQGSEA. V lost 7 bases to trimming and J lost 0 bases, with 7 bases between them. CDR3 amino acids: CSGGDSNQPQHF. Written as DNA, the CDR3 is TGCAGCGGTGGGGATAGCAATCAGCCCCAGCATTTT.

This clonotype was observed a handful of times. V usage is TRBV9 and J usage is TRBJ1-1; maybe TRBD1 (5 bases). The V and J ends lost 0 bases and 2 bases respectively, with 26 bases between them. The CDR3 contains 20 residues. In germline, CDR1 is SGDLS, CDR2 YYNGEE. The CDR3 DNA reads as TGTGCCAGCAGCGTAGACCCCACGGGGGGGTGGAATACGAGAAACACTGAAGCTTTCTTT. The encoded protein is CASSVDPTGGWNTRNTEAFF.

This clonotype has only a few counts. V is TRBV5-1 and J is TRBJ2-3; the match to TRBD2 covers 7 bases. This CDR3 has 18 amino acids. Germline V lookup: CDR1 SGHRS, CDR2 YFSETQ. V dropped 0 bases and J dropped 4; count of bases not matched to a gene: 14. The CDR3 DNA reads as TGCGCCAGCAGCTTGGTTTCTAGCGGACAACCGGGCCCAGATACGCAGTATTTT. Protein product: CASSLVSSGQPGPDTQYF.